These 2 T cell receptor beta chains originate from one sample sequenced in a study of long-term antiretroviral therapy in people with HIV. They ran version v3.0 of the immunoSEQ assay at survey level. The data were produced by immunoSEQ multiplex PCR, yet TCRdb's version contains in-frame clones alone and is incomplete. The sample contains about 21,000 clones, about nine tenths of which appear only once. The sample was unsorted PBMCs, taken approximately 4.4 years before starting antiretroviral therapy. The receptor set was obtained from a woman aged 30 to 39 with HIV.

This clone was observed a single time. The chain couples TRBV5-1 to TRBJ1-3; the D is unclear. Trimming stripped 3 bases from V and 0 bases from J, with 7 bases between. This CDR3 has 14 residues. From germline, CDR1 is SGHRS and CDR2 YFSETQ. CDR3 protein: CASSSEGSGNTIYF. In DNA form, the CDR3 reads TGCGCCAGCAGCTCCGAGGGCTCTGGAAACACCATATATTTT.

CDR3: CASGLGDRVTGELFF. CDR3 DNA sequence: TGTGCTAGTGGTTTAGGTGACAGGGTGACCGGGGAGCTGTTTTTT. This chain uses TRBV12-5 with TRBJ2-2; 7 nucleotides agree with TRBD1. CDR3 length: 15 amino acids. Trimming cost V 3 bases and J 5 bases; bases outside gene matches: 6. Germline V gives CDR1 LGHNT, CDR2 FRNRAP.